This entry lists 15 T cell receptor beta chains sequenced from one sample in a study of blood T cell repertoires in COVID-19. Here immunoSEQ multiplex PCR was the method, and the copy in TCRdb shows in-frame clones only, minus some. The data hold under 250,000 clones, with over 75% observed a single time. The sequenced material came from PBMCs or T cells enriched from blood (not recorded which). The receptor source for this set is a woman in her forties or fifties with acute COVID-19.

In DNA, the CDR3 is TGCGCCAGCAGCGACGAAGGGACAGGGATATTTAGCTATGGCTACACCTTC. It is translated as CASSDEGTGIFSYGYTF. The J gene is TRBJ1-2, the V gene TRBV10-1; TRBD1 aligns across 9 bases. Trimming took 6 bases from V and 4 from J; bases not matched to a gene: 15. Looked up from germline, CDR1 is WNHNN and CDR2 is SYGVQD (reference sequence). CDR3 length: 17 amino acids.

The CDR3 sequence: CAWRGTAGYGYTF. The CDR3 DNA reads as TGTGCCTGGAGAGGGACAGCCGGATATGGCTACACCTTC. V usage is TRBV30 and J usage is TRBJ1-2, with 7 bases lining up with TRBD1. The length of the CDR3 is 13 residues. Germline V gene data show CDR1 as GTSNPN and CDR2 as SVGIG (reference sequence). Trimming cost V 3 bases and J 5 bases; bases outside gene matches: 6.

This chain uses TRBV6-5 with TRBJ1-2, with unresolved D. Per germline, CDR1 MNHEY and CDR2 SVGAGI. Trimming shortened V by 6 bases and J by 8 bases, and 10 bases separated the two germline ends. This CDR3 comprises 11 residues. CDR3 sequence reads: CASSSLGGYTF. The CDR3 DNA reads as TGTGCCAGCAGCTCGTTGGGCGGCTACACCTTC.

This clone appeared once. The genes are TRBV19 and TRBJ1-6; 8 bases map to TRBD1. V was pared by 6 bases and J by 10 bases, with 11 bases of the junction left unmatched. The germline V gene has CDR1 LNHDA and CDR2 SQIVND (reference sequence). This CDR3 is 15 amino acids long. The CDR3 DNA sequence: TGTGCCAGTAGGGCACAGGGGGATTTTGAATCACCCCTCCACTTT. As protein: CASRAQGDFESPLHF.

In its sample, this clone was seen a few times. This chain links TRBV10-3 with TRBJ1-2; 8 nucleotides match TRBD1. The CDR3 is made up of 13 amino acids. Germline loops: CDR1 ENHRY, CDR2 SYGVKD. Trimming removed 6 bases from V and 4 bases from J; junction bases left unmatched: 4. The CDR3 loop is CAIRVTGAYGYTF. The CDR3 DNA sequence: TGTGCCATCAGAGTGACAGGGGCCTATGGCTACACCTTC.

This chain connects TRBV5-1 to TRBJ1-1, with D perhaps TRBD1 (6 bases). Germline values: CDR1 SGHRS, CDR2 YFSETQ. Trimming cost V 4 bases and J 0 bases, with 10 bases left between them. CDR3 length: 14 residues. CDR3 loop: CASSTGHLNTEAFF. CDR3 DNA: TGCGCCAGCAGCACGGGACATCTGAACACTGAAGCTTTCTTT.

This chain joins TRBV5-1 and TRBJ1-2; 7 bases fit TRBD1. Germline CDR1 reads SGHRS; CDR2 reads YFSETQ. V gave up 0 bases and J gave up 6 bases; unmatched junction bases: 5. This CDR3 contains 14 residues. The CDR3 region is CASSLGDRADGYTF. The CDR3 DNA reads as TGCGCCAGCAGCTTGGGAGACAGGGCAGATGGCTACACCTTC. The whole variable domain, remainder taken from reference TRBV5-1 and TRBJ1-2, is KAGVTQTPRYLIKTRGQQVTLSCSPISGHRSVSWYQQTPGQGLQFLFEYFSETQRNKGNFPGRFSGRQFSNSRSEMNVSTLELGDSALYLCASSLGDRADGYTFGSGTRLTVV.

V is TRBV5-1 and J is TRBJ2-5, with 7 bases aligning to TRBD1. Germline V gives CDR1 SGHRS, CDR2 YFSETQ. V lost 4 bases to trimming and J lost 2 bases; unmatched junction nucleotides: 5. This CDR3 has 14 residues. CDR3 residues: CASSQQGQQETQYF. The CDR3 region has the DNA TGCGCCAGCAGCCAACAGGGACAGCAAGAGACCCAGTACTTC.

The chain couples TRBV19 to TRBJ2-7; 8 nucleotides agree with TRBD1. CDR3 size: 15 residues. With 5 bases clipped from V and 3 bases from J, the junction kept 9 bases outside the gene matches. Germline V gene lookup returns CDR1 LNHDA and CDR2 SQIVND (reference sequence). CDR3 in amino acids: CASSFRGPRVYEQYF. The CDR3 bases are TGTGCCAGTAGTTTCAGGGGGCCGAGGGTCTACGAGCAGTACTTC.

V and J are TRBV5-5 and TRBJ2-7; TRBD1 aligns across 8 bases. The germline V gene encodes CDR1 SGHKS and CDR2 YYEKEE (reference sequence). The CDR3 totals 14 residues. J gave up 4 bases and V 1 base, and 4 bases lay outside the gene matches. CDR3: CASSLYQGAYEQYF. CDR3 DNA sequence: TGTGCCAGCAGCTTGTATCAGGGGGCTTACGAGCAGTACTTC. The variable domain in full, with the rest retrieved from reference TRBV5-5 and TRBJ2-7, is DAGVTQSPTHLIKTRGQQVTLRCSPISGHKSVSWYQQVLGQGPQFIFQYYEKEERGRGNFPDRFSARQFPNYSSELNVNALLLGDSALYLCASSLYQGAYEQYFGPGTRLTVT.

The chain has TRBV11-1 and TRBJ2-3; tentative D call: TRBD2 (6 bases). The CDR3 loop spans 16 amino acids. Germline V gives CDR1 SGHAT, CDR2 FQDESV (reference sequence). The V and J ends lost 5 bases and 0 bases respectively, with 15 bases between them. CDR3 DNA sequence: TGTGCCAGCAGCCGGCGGGACTCGCCTAGCACAGATACGCAGTATTTT. Translated, it gives CASSRRDSPSTDTQYF.

V is TRBV5-3 and J is TRBJ1-3, with D perhaps matching TRBD1 (6 bases). TRBV5-3 belongs to the ORF category, with a function that is uncertain. V was trimmed by 0 bases and J by 1 base, leaving 11 bases between them. This CDR3 contains 16 residues. The CDR3 here is CARSLAVQGSGNTIYF. CDR3 DNA: TGTGCCAGAAGCTTGGCCGTACAGGGATCTGGAAACACCATATATTTT.

V is TRBV9 and J is TRBJ2-2; 8 positions agree with TRBD2. Trimming cost V 3 bases and J 1 base; bases outside gene matches: 2. CDR1 is SGDLS, CDR2 YYNGEE, per germline. The CDR3 loop spans 15 amino acids. CDR3 sequence (DNA): TGTGCCAGCAGCGATAGCGGGGTGAACACCGGGGAGCTGTTTTTT. Amino acids: CASSDSGVNTGELFF.

V is TRBV30 and J is TRBJ2-3; a weak D match, TRBD1 (5 bases). The CDR3 runs 14 residues. Germline V CDR1 and CDR2: GTSNPN, SVGIG (reference sequence). V was cut by 3 bases and J by 0 bases, with 10 bases left in between. The CDR3 DNA follows: TGTGCCTGGAGGCAGGGTCCGAGCACAGATACGCAGTATTTT. Protein product: CAWRQGPSTDTQYF.

V gene TRBV30 combines with J gene TRBJ2-7; perhaps TRBD2 as D (5 bases). This CDR3 region has 11 residues. V was shortened by 2 bases and J by 4 bases, with 6 bases between the two germline ends. The germline V gene encodes CDR1 GTSNPN and CDR2 SVGIG (reference sequence). CDR3 in DNA: TGTGCCTGGAGTCGGAGGTACGAGCAGTACTTC. It codes for CAWSRRYEQYF. Using reference TRBV30 and TRBJ2-7 for the parts outside the CDR3, the full variable domain is SQTIHQWPATLVQPVGSPLSLECTVEGTSNPNLYWYRQAAGRGLQLLFYSVGIGQISSEVPQNLSASRPQDRQFILSSKKLLLSDSGFYLCAWSRRYEQYFGPGTRLTVT.